Below, one T cell receptor beta chain is given with its context. The data belong to a study of blood T cell repertoires in COVID-19. Study details: Samples came from the United States, Italy and Spain, spanning acute and convalescent COVID-19. T cells, B-cell-depleted T cells, or PBMCs provided the cDNA or gDNA that served as material.

Seattle enrolled patients during active infection and tracked them longitudinally. Original methodology: Reference gene primer amplification gave nucleated cell count estimates. Libraries were prepared by immunoSEQ multiplex PCR; TCRdb keeps only in-frame clonotypes and omits some of them. V and J calls and clone size are those listed in that table; D and trimming were worked out from the DNA. The sample lists approximately 440,000 clones; around 88% were seen once. The CDR3 loop spans 18 amino acids. The V end lost 3 bases, the J end lost 8 bases, and 24 bases lay between the germline ends. Germline assignment: CDR1 SGHRS and CDR2 YFSETQ.

This clonotype was obtained from a woman aged 50 to 60 with COVID-19, enrolled during active disease. The V and J genes are TRBV5-1 and TRBJ1-6, with D possibly being TRBD1 (5 bases). Sequences were obtained from peripheral blood. The CDR3 region has the DNA TGCGCCAGCAGCTACTTGAGGCGTGTCGGGGGAGCGGATTCACCCCTCCACTTT. It encodes CASSYLRRVGGADSPLHF.